This T cell receptor beta chain was retrieved from a study of blood T cell repertoires in COVID-19. Across the study: Both acute and convalescent COVID-19 samples were obtained from the United States, Italy and Spain. Nucleic acid was either cDNA or gDNA, and it came from T cells, B-cell-depleted T cells, or PBMCs.

Authors' processing steps: Estimates of nucleated cell counts were drawn from the amplification of reference gene primers. The method was immunoSEQ multiplex PCR; TCRdb's version includes in-frame clones alone and lacks a portion of them. V, J and clone size are those of that table, while D and trimming were read from the DNA. In the table there are 280,000 or so clones, 85% of which are singletons. Looked up from germline, CDR1 is SNHLY and CDR2 is FYNNEI. This CDR3 is built from 15 residues. V lost 3 bases to trimming and J lost 11 bases, with 22 bases between them. Sequencing was carried out using peripheral blood. This TCR was recovered from a human donor in a cohort sampled during active COVID-19. The V gene is TRBV2, the J gene TRBJ1-2, with a tentative D call TRBD1 (5 bases). The CDR3 DNA is TGTGCCAGCAGTGAGAGGGGTCAGGGCGTAGGAGGGTACACCTTC. Amino acid sequence: CASSERGQGVGGYTF.